This T cell receptor (beta chain) was found in a study of blood T cell repertoires in COVID-19. Background on the study: The cDNA or gDNA used as material had been derived from T cells, B-cell-depleted T cells, or PBMCs.

This CDR3 is 16 amino acids long. The germline CDR1 and CDR2 sequences are MNHEY and SVGAGI. V lost 0 bases and J lost 7, with 18 bases in between. Authors' processing steps: The assay estimated nucleated cells by amplifying reference gene primers. Assay used: immunoSEQ multiplex PCR; TCRdb lists only in-frame clones, some missing. V, J and clone size are taken as reported in that table, and D and trimming were inferred from the DNA itself. The sample lists 150,000 to 200,000 clones; 88% were seen once. Sequencing was performed on PBMCs or T cells enriched from blood (not recorded which). The chain combines TRBV6-5 with TRBJ1-1, with TRBD1 as a possible D gene (6 bases). This clonotype was sampled from a woman aged 18-29 years who had recovered from COVID-19. In DNA, the CDR3 is TGTGCCAGCAGTTACTCGGCAGGGACATTTTTTAATGAAGCTTTCTTT. This gives the protein CASSYSAGTFFNEAFF.